Below, 31 T cell receptor beta chains from the same sample are listed, as sequenced in a study of OX40 agonist ivuxolimab in advanced cancers. This table comes from immunoSEQ multiplex PCR, and its TCRdb copy is limited to in-frame clones, with some not included. The data hold about 30,000 clones, with about four fifths observed a single time. The source material was CD4+ or CD8+ T cells sorted from blood, sampled in a trial of the OX40 agonist ivuxolimab. Every receptor here comes from an adult with an advanced solid tumor such as melanoma, head and neck, liver or kidney cancer.

There are a few counts of this clone. The chain couples TRBV7-9 to TRBJ2-2; a possible D gene is TRBD1 (6 bases). V was shortened by 6 bases and J by 2 bases, with 13 bases between the two germline ends. This CDR3 has 15 residues. The V gene's germline CDR1 is SEHNR and CDR2 FQNEAQ (reference sequence). The CDR3: CASSLDSRNTGELFF. In DNA form, the CDR3 reads TGTGCCAGCAGTCTGGACAGTCGCAACACCGGGGAGCTGTTTTTT. Based on the CDR3 plus reference TRBV7-9 and TRBJ2-2, the full variable domain is DTGVSQNPRHKITKRGQNVTFRCDPISEHNRLYWYRQTLGQGPEFLTYFQNEAQLEKSRLLSDRFSAERPKGSFSTLEIQRTEQGDSAMYLCASSLDSRNTGELFFGEGSRLTVL.

V is TRBV28 and J is TRBJ2-7, with D perhaps matching TRBD1 (5 bases). V lost 5 bases, J lost 4 bases, and 12 bases lay in between. Germline CDR1 and CDR2: MDHEN and SYDVKM. CDR3 length: 13 amino acids. The CDR3 spells CASSTQKGYEQYF. In DNA form, the CDR3 reads TGTGCCAGCAGTACACAAAAGGGGTACGAGCAGTACTTC.

This chain uses TRBV19 with TRBJ1-1; 7 bases line up with TRBD1. Trimming at V came to 8 bases and at J to 6 bases, leaving 12 bases not matched to a gene. Germline loops: CDR1 LNHDA, CDR2 SQIVND (reference sequence). This CDR3 region has 14 residues. The CDR3 sequence is CASLASHDRAEAFF. The CDR3 nucleotides are TGTGCCAGTCTCGCATCCCATGACAGGGCTGAAGCTTTCTTT. The variable domain in full, with the rest retrieved from reference TRBV19 and TRBJ1-1, is DGGITQSPKYLFRKEGQNVTLSCEQNLNHDAMYWYRQDPGQGLRLIYYSQIVNDFQKGDIAEGYSVSREKKESFPLTVTSAQKNPTAFYLCASLASHDRAEAFFGQGTRLTVV.

V is TRBV21-1 and J is TRBJ2-1; the table's D call of TRBD1 was not tested on the DNA. TRBV21-1 is flagged as a pseudogene. The CDR3 is 16 amino acids. DNA of the CDR3: TGTGCCAGCAGCCCGGGGACAGGAATATCTTACAATGAGCAGTTCTTC. Translation: CASSPGTGISYNEQFF.

This CDR3 is CASSLAGSSYNEQFF. In nucleotides, the CDR3 is TGCGCCAGCAGCTTGGCAGGAAGCTCCTACAATGAGCAGTTCTTC. The rearrangement uses TRBV5-1 and TRBJ2-1; the D is unclear. This CDR3 has 15 residues. V gave up 0 bases and J gave up 0 bases, with 7 bases separating them. CDR1 and CDR2 (germline): SGHRS, YFSETQ.

CDR3 nucleotides: TGTGCCATCAGTGAGTCAACAAATCAGCCCCAGCATTTT. Its translation is CAISESTNQPQHF. This sequence joins TRBV10-3 and TRBJ1-5, with D uncertain. Germline V gene sequence: CDR1 ENHRY, CDR2 SYGVKD. The CDR3 is 13 residues long. V was pared by 0 bases and J by 4 bases, with 4 bases between.

This clone was seen more than once but under ten times. The chain joins TRBV6-4 to TRBJ1-2; the match to TRBD1 covers 7 bases. Germline V gene data show CDR1 as MRHNA and CDR2 as SNTAGT. The CDR3 is 15 amino acids. The V gene end was trimmed by 3 bases and the J gene end by 1 base; junction bases not matched to a gene: 5. DNA for the CDR3: TGTGCCAGCAGTGAAAACAGGGGAGTTAACTATGGCTACACCTTC. This codes for CASSENRGVNYGYTF.

The chain recombines TRBV6-5 with TRBJ1-2, with D possibly TRBD1 on 6 matching bases. This CDR3 has 14 amino acids. Looked up from germline, CDR1 is MNHEY and CDR2 is SVGAGI. Deletions cut 5 bases from V and 1 base from J, with 11 bases between. DNA for the CDR3: TGTGCCAGCAGTGGCGGCAGGGGTAACTATGGCTACACCTTC. Translated, it gives CASSGGRGNYGYTF.

This rearrangement joins TRBV6-1 to TRBJ2-2; the D gene is possibly TRBD2 (5 bases). The CDR3 is 14 residues long. In germline, CDR1 is MNHNS, CDR2 SASEGT. The V end was cut by 6 bases, the J end by 1 base, with 9 bases between. The CDR3 DNA reads TGTGCCAGCAGACCCCGGGGGAACACCGGGGAGCTGTTTTTT. Its protein is CASRPRGNTGELFF.

This clone was detected a few times. The rearrangement links TRBV27 to TRBJ2-3, with 8 bases identical to TRBD2. Losses at the gene ends were 3 bases for V and 3 bases for J; bases not matched to a gene: 11. This CDR3 is 17 amino acids long. Germline V gene data show CDR1 as MNHEY and CDR2 as SMNVEV (reference sequence). DNA for the CDR3: TGTGCCAGCAGTTTGGGGGCCGGGGGGGCTTGGACAGATACGCAGTATTTT. Protein: CASSLGAGGAWTDTQYF.

This clone has a handful of counts. The chain carries TRBV9 and TRBJ1-2, with TRBD1 matching 7 bases. Germline lookup yields CDR1 SGDLS and CDR2 YYNGEE. The CDR3 spans 15 residues. V lost 3 bases, J lost 7 bases, and 12 bases stayed unmatched. For the CDR3, the DNA is TGTGCCAGCAGCGAGCGACAGGGCAAGACTCCTGGCTACACCTTC. Amino acid sequence: CASSERQGKTPGYTF.

The chain carries TRBV27 and TRBJ1-4, with 9 bases that match TRBD1. After removal of 5 bases from V and 4 bases from J, the junction contained 8 bases not matched to a gene. The CDR3 extends over 16 amino acids. Germline-derived CDR1 and CDR2 are MNHEY and SMNVEV (reference sequence). The CDR3 DNA is TGTGCCAGCAGTCCACAGGGGGCTCAGGATAATGAAAAACTGTTTTTT. Its protein is CASSPQGAQDNEKLFF.

This clone was counted between two and nine times. The rearrangement links TRBV5-6 to TRBJ1-1; D uncertain. Germline V gene sequence: CDR1 SGHDT, CDR2 YYEEEE. CDR3 size: 15 residues. The V and J ends lost 0 bases and 3 bases respectively, with 12 bases between them. CDR3 coding DNA: TGTGCCAGCAGCTTGGCTGGTCGTCAGGACACTGAAGCTTTCTTT. The encoded protein is CASSLAGRQDTEAFF.

This sequence joins TRBV30 and TRBJ2-7, with TRBD1 identical over 7 bases. Germline V CDR1 and CDR2: GTSNPN, SVGIG (reference sequence). The CDR3 runs to 14 residues. V was clipped by 5 bases and J by 0 bases; unmatched bases: 7. The CDR3: CAWETGASSYEQYF. The CDR3 bases are TGTGCCTGGGAAACAGGGGCCAGCTCCTACGAGCAGTACTTC.

The chain has TRBV5-3 and TRBJ1-6; TRBD1 aligns across 9 bases. TRBV5-3 is marked as an open reading frame, function uncertain. This CDR3 comprises 17 residues. J was trimmed by 6 bases and V by 4 bases; bases with no gene match: 11. CDR3 nucleotides: TGTGCCAGAAGCGGACCCGGGGACAGGGAGGGTAATTCACCCCTCCACTTT. Residues: CARSGPGDREGNSPLHF.

The chain combines TRBV19 with TRBJ2-1, with unresolved D. The CDR3 totals 16 residues. Per germline, CDR1 LNHDA and CDR2 SQIVND (reference sequence). Trimming took 3 bases from V and 4 from J, leaving 16 bases between them. CDR3 nucleotide sequence: TGTGCCAGTAGTATCACCCCCCAATCCAGTTACAATGAGCAGTTCTTC. It codes for CASSITPQSSYNEQFF.

This chain links TRBV30 with TRBJ1-2, with 9 nucleotides matching TRBD1. This CDR3 comprises 13 residues. Germline CDR1 GTSNPN, CDR2 SVGIG (reference sequence). V shed 4 bases, J shed 6 bases, and the junction held 6 bases outside the gene matches. The CDR3 reads CAWKGQGIDGYTF. In DNA form, the CDR3 reads TGTGCCTGGAAGGGACAGGGTATAGATGGCTACACCTTC. The full variable domain, rest sourced from reference TRBV30 and TRBJ1-2, is SQTIHQWPATLVQPVGSPLSLECTVEGTSNPNLYWYRQAAGRGLQLLFYSVGIGQISSEVPQNLSASRPQDRQFILSSKKLLLSDSGFYLCAWKGQGIDGYTFGSGTRLTVV.

V and J are TRBV11-2 and TRBJ1-2; possible D gene TRBD1, 5 bases. The CDR3 extends over 15 amino acids. V lost 4 bases and J lost 7, with 19 bases in between. Germline V gene sequence: CDR1 SGHAT, CDR2 FQNNGV. DNA for the CDR3: TGTGCCAGCAGCTATGCCCGGGACGGCGCTATTGGCTACACCTTC. It encodes CASSYARDGAIGYTF.

The chain employs TRBV6-5 and TRBJ2-3; D not certain. Trimming removed 3 bases from V and 1 base from J, with 14 bases in between. Per the germline V gene, CDR1 is MNHEY and CDR2 is SVGAGI. The CDR3 is 16 amino acids. The CDR3 DNA is TGTGCCAGCAGTTATGGTTTGTCTGGCGGCACAGATACGCAGTATTTT. As protein: CASSYGLSGGTDTQYF.

The chain links TRBV29-1 to TRBJ2-1; D is ambiguous. V lost 6 bases to trimming and J lost 7 bases, with 16 bases between them. This CDR3 spans 13 amino acids. Germline values: CDR1 SQVTM, CDR2 ANQGSEA. CDR3 loop: CSVTELEGNEQFF. The DNA for the CDR3 is TGCAGCGTAACAGAGTTAGAAGGGAATGAGCAGTTCTTC.

The CDR3 protein is CANRQNQPQHF. The CDR3 DNA sequence: TGTGCAAACCGGCAAAATCAGCCCCAGCATTTT. The rearrangement uses TRBV19 and TRBJ1-5; D not certain. The CDR3 is 11 amino acids. Germline lookup yields CDR1 LNHDA and CDR2 SQIVND (reference sequence). Supplemented by reference TRBV19 and TRBJ1-5, the full variable domain reads DGGITQSPKYLFRKEGQNVTLSCEQNLNHDAMYWYRQDPGQGLRLIYYSQIVNDFQKGDIAEGYSVSREKKESFPLTVTSAQKNPTAFYLCANRQNQPQHFGDGTRLSIL.

The chain combines TRBV14 with TRBJ2-7; no definite D call. V was pared by 4 bases and J by 1 base, with 11 bases between. CDR3 length: 14 residues. Germline CDR1 SGHDN, CDR2 FVKESK. CDR3 nucleotides: TGTGCCAGCAGCCTTGGGGAAAAATCCTACGAGCAGTACTTC. Amino acid sequence: CASSLGEKSYEQYF.

This clone was observed a handful of times. This chain links TRBV2 with TRBJ2-4; the match to TRBD2 covers 8 bases. The germline gives CDR1 SNHLY, CDR2 FYNNEI. The CDR3 has 13 amino acids. CDR3 nucleotides: TGTGTCACGGGGGGGCTAGCCAAAAACATTCAGTACTTC. This sequence encodes CVTGGLAKNIQYF.

The chain uses TRBV28 and TRBJ1-5; D not resolved. The CDR3 runs 16 residues. V gave up 3 bases and J gave up 5 bases, with 17 bases separating them. CDR1 and CDR2 from the germline V gene are MDHEN and SYDVKM. CDR3 DNA: TGTGCCAGCAGTTTTGCCCCGCGAGGGCGGCATCAGCCCCAGCATTTT. It codes for CASSFAPRGRHQPQHF.

The rearrangement joins TRBV7-9 to TRBJ1-1; maybe TRBD1 (5 bases). With 4 bases removed from V and 6 bases from J, the gap between germline ends came to 18 bases. Germline CDR1 is SEHNR and CDR2 is FQNEAQ (reference sequence). CDR3 length equals 15 residues. The chain's CDR3 is CASSYKSEGIPEAFF. The CDR3 region has the DNA TGTGCCAGCAGCTATAAGTCGGAGGGGATCCCTGAAGCTTTCTTT.

The chain employs TRBV27 and TRBJ2-7; TRBD1 aligns across 11 bases. Germline loops: CDR1 MNHEY, CDR2 SMNVEV (reference sequence). The ends lost 5 bases at V and 4 bases at J; junction bases unmatched: 1. This CDR3 region has 13 residues. This CDR3 is CASSRDRGYEQYF. In nucleotides, the CDR3 is TGTGCCAGCAGTAGGGACAGGGGGTACGAGCAGTACTTC.

This clone has a handful of counts. The chain carries TRBV10-1 and TRBJ2-1; D ambiguous. The germline gives CDR1 WNHNN, CDR2 SYGVQD (reference sequence). CDR3 length: 11 residues. The V end lost 6 bases, the J end lost 4 bases, and 4 bases lay between the germline ends. This CDR3 is CASSVYNEQFF. The CDR3 nucleotides are TGCGCCAGCAGCGTTTACAATGAGCAGTTCTTC.

A few counts support this clone. The rearrangement uses TRBV7-9 and TRBJ2-7; D unresolved. Trimming took off 1 base at V and 5 bases at J, with 15 bases between the two ends. The CDR3 has 15 amino acids. Germline V gene lookup returns CDR1 SEHNR and CDR2 FQNEAQ (reference sequence). CDR3 amino acids: CASSLVSGALNEQYF. For the CDR3, the DNA is TGTGCCAGCAGCTTAGTATCCGGAGCTTTGAACGAGCAGTACTTC.

The chain combines TRBV11-1 with TRBJ1-1; tentative D call: TRBD1 (5 bases). Germline CDR1 reads SGHAT; CDR2 reads FQDESV (reference sequence). V was pared by 1 base and J by 2 bases, with 8 bases between. The CDR3 extends over 14 amino acids. The CDR3 region has the DNA TGTGCCAGCAGCTTAGGGGGGGACAACACTGAAGCTTTCTTT. Amino acids: CASSLGGDNTEAFF.

On this clone itself: The junction and the germline gene differ at one end; a read error may be behind it. The rearrangement links TRBV10-3 to TRBJ1-1; 10 bases fit TRBD1. Germline CDR1 is ENHRY and CDR2 is SYGVKD. This CDR3 has 11 amino acids. CDR3 loop: CAIRGTGDHHF. CDR3 nucleotide sequence: TGTGCCATCAGAGGGACAGGGGATCACCACTTT.

This chain uses TRBV5-1 with TRBJ2-1; 8 nucleotides match TRBD2. The V gene's germline CDR1 is SGHRS and CDR2 YFSETQ. This CDR3 spans 16 amino acids. V lost 2 bases and J lost 8; bases outside the gene matches: 12. CDR3 DNA: TGCGCCAGCAGCTTTTCACCAGCGGGGGCCGGGGATGAGCAGTTCTTC. This sequence encodes CASSFSPAGAGDEQFF.